This TCR beta chain was sequenced during a study of graft-versus-host responses after intestinal transplantation. Overall study context: Every recipient underwent anti-thymocyte globulin induction, then tacrolimus and steroids for around three years.

This clone was found a few times. Its antigen is unidentified. Repertoires were generated with immunoSEQ multiplex PCR, while TCRdb's copy carries only in-frame clones and drops some. The sample comprises some 100,000 clones, about 90% of which are singletons, and approximately 0.07% rests with the top ten. Findings and limits, study-wide: Peak GvH clone levels in circulation were associated with early post-transplant HvG declines.

CDR1 PRHDT and CDR2 FYEKMQ come from the germline V gene (reference sequence). V was trimmed by 4 bases and J by 1 base, leaving 11 bases between them. CDR3 length equals 15 residues. The sample was unstimulated CD8+ T cells sorted from spleen or lymph node cells, taken before transplant. The chain recombines TRBV13 with TRBJ1-3; D unclear. The origin of this receptor is a human donor who was the organ donor for an intestinal transplant. The CDR3 nucleotides are TGTGCCAGCAGCTACCCCACTAAATCTGGAAACACCATATATTTT. It codes for CASSYPTKSGNTIYF.